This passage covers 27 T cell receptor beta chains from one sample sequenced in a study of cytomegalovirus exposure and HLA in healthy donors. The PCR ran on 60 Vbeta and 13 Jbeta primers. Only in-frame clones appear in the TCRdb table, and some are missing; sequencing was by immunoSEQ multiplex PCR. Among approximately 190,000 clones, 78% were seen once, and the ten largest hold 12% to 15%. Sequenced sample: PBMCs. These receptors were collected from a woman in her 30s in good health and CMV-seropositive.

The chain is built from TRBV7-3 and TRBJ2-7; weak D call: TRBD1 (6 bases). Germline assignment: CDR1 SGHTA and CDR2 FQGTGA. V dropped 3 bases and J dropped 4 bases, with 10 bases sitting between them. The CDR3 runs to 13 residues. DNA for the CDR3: TGTGCCAGCAGCTTGGGGGCAGGGTACGAGCAGTACTTC. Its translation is CASSLGAGYEQYF.

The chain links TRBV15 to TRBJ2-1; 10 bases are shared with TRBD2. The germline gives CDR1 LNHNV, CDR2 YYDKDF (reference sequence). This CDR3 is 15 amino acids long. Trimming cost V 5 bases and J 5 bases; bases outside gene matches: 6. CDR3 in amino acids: CATSERTSGHNEQFF. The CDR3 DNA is TGTGCCACCAGCGAACGGACTAGCGGACACAATGAGCAGTTCTTC.

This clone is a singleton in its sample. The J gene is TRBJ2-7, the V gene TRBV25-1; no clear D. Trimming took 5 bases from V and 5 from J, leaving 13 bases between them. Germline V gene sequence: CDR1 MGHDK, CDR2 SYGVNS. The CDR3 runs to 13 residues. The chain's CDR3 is CASSTQPGHEQYF. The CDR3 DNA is TGTGCCAGCAGTACGCAACCAGGCCACGAGCAGTACTTC.

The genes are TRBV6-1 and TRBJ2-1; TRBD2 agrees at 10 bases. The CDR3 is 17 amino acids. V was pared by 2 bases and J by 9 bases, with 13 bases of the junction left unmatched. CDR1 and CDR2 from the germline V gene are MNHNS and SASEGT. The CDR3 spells CASSESSTSGWRGEQFF. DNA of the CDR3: TGTGCCAGCAGTGAATCATCGACTAGCGGGTGGCGGGGTGAGCAGTTCTTC.

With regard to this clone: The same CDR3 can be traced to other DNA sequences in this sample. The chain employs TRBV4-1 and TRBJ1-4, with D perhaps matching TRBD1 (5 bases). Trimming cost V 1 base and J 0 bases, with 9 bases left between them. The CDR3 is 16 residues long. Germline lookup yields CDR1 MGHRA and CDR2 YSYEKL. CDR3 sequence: CASSQVAGATNEKLFF. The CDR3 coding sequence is TGCGCCAGCAGCCAAGTTGCGGGGGCAACTAATGAAAAACTGTTTTTT.

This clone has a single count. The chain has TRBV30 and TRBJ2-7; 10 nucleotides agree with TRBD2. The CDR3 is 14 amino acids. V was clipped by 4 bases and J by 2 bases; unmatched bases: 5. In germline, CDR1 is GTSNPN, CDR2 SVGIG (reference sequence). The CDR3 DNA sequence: TGTGCCTGGAACAGAGCGGGGGGGGCCTACGAGCAGTACTTC. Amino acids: CAWNRAGGAYEQYF.

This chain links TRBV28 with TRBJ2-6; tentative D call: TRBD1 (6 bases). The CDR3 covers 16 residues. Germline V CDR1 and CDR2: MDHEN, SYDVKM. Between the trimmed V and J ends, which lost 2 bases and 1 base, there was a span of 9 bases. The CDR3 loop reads CASSLGGASGANVLTF. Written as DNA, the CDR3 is TGTGCCAGCAGTTTAGGGGGCGCGTCTGGGGCCAACGTCCTGACTTTC.

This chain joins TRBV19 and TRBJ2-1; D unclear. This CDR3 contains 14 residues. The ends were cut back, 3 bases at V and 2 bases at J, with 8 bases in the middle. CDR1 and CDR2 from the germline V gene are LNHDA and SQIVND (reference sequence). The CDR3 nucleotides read TGTGCCAGTAGTATGCCGACTCCCTACAATGAGCAGTTCTTC. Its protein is CASSMPTPYNEQFF.

The CDR3 coding sequence is TGTGCCAGCAGCCCCTTGACTGGAGGTGGTGCAGATACGCAGTATTTT. Translating it yields CASSPLTGGGADTQYF. The chain links TRBV11-2 to TRBJ2-3, with D possibly matching TRBD2 (5 bases). Germline CDR1 is SGHAT and CDR2 is FQNNGV. This CDR3 is 16 amino acids long. The ends were cut back, 5 bases at V and 4 bases at J, with 19 bases in the middle.

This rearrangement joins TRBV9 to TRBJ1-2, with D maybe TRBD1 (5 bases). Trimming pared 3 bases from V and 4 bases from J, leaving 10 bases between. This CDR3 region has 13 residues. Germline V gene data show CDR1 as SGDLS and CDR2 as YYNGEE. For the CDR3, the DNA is TGTGCCAGCAGCGCCACGGGGGGCTATGGCTACACCTTC. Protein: CASSATGGYGYTF.

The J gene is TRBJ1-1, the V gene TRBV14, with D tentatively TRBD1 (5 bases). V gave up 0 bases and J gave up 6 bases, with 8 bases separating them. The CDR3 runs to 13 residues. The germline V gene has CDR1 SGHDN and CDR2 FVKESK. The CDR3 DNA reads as TGTGCCAGCAGCCAAGAACGGGGGGCTGAAGCTTTCTTT. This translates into CASSQERGAEAFF.

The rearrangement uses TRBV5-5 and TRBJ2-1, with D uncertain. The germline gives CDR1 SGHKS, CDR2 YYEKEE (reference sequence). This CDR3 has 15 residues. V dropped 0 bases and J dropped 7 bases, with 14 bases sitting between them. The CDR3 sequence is CASSLDDLGWNEQFF. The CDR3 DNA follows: TGTGCCAGCAGCTTGGATGACCTCGGGTGGAATGAGCAGTTCTTC. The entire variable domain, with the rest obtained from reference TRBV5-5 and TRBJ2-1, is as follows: DAGVTQSPTHLIKTRGQQVTLRCSPISGHKSVSWYQQVLGQGPQFIFQYYEKEERGRGNFPDRFSARQFPNYSSELNVNALLLGDSALYLCASSLDDLGWNEQFFGPGTRLTVL.

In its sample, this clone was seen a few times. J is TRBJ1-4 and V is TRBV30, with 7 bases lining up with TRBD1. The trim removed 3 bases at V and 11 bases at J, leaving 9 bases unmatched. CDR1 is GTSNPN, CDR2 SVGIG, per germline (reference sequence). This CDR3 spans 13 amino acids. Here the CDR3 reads CAWSQGELRKLFF. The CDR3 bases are TGTGCCTGGAGCCAGGGGGAGTTGAGGAAACTGTTTTTT.

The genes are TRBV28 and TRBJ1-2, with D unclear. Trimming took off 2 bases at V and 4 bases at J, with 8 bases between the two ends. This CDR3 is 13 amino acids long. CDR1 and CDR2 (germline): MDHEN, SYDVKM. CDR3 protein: CASSLTGSYGYTF. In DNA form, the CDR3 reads TGTGCCAGCAGTTTAACGGGATCCTATGGCTACACCTTC.

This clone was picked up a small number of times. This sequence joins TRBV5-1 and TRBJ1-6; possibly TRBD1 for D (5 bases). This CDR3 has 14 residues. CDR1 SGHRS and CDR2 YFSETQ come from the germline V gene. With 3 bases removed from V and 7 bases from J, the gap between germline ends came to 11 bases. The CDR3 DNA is TGCGCCAGCAGCTCGGGGGGGGACAATTCACCCCTCCACTTT. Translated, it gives CASSSGGDNSPLHF.

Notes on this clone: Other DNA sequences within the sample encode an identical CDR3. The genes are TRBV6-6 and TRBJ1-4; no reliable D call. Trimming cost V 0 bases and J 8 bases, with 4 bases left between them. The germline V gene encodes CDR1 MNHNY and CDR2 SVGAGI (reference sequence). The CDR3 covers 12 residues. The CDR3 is CASSYSGEKLFF. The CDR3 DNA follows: TGTGCCAGCAGTTACTCGGGCGAAAAACTGTTTTTT.

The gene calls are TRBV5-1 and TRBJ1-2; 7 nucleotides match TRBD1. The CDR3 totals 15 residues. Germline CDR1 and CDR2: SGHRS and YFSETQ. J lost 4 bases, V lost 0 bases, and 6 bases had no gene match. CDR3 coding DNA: TGCGCCAGCAGCTTGGGACAGGGCTCTACCTATGGCTACACCTTC. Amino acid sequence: CASSLGQGSTYGYTF.

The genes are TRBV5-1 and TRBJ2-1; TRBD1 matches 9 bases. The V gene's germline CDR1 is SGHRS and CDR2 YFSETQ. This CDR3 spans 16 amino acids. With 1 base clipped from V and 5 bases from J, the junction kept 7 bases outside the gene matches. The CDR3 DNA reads TGCGCCAGCAGCTTGCGGTGGGACAGGGCAGACAATGAGCAGTTCTTC. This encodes CASSLRWDRADNEQFF. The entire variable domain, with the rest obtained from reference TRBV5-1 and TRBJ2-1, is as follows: KAGVTQTPRYLIKTRGQQVTLSCSPISGHRSVSWYQQTPGQGLQFLFEYFSETQRNKGNFPGRFSGRQFSNSRSEMNVSTLELGDSALYLCASSLRWDRADNEQFFGPGTRLTVL.

In nucleotides, the CDR3 is TGTGCCAGCAGTTCGGGACAGGGGCGGGTGACCCAGTACTTC. Translated, it gives CASSSGQGRVTQYF. J is TRBJ2-5 and V is TRBV6-5; TRBD1 matches at 10 bases. V dropped 4 bases and J dropped 7; count of bases not matched to a gene: 6. The CDR3 extends over 14 amino acids. Germline-derived CDR1 and CDR2 are MNHEY and SVGAGI.

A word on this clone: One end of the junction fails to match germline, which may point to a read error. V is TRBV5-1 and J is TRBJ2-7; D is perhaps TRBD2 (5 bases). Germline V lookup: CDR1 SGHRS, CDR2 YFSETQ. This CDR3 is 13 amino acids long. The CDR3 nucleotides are TGCGCCAGCAGCTTTGGCGGGCCGGAGGAGCAGCACTTC. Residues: CASSFGGPEEQHF.

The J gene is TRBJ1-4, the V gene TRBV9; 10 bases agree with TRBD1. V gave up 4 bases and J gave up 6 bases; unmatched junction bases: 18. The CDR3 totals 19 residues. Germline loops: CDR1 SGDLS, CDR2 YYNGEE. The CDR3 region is CASSTETGGDPSLYEKLFF. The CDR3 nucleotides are TGTGCCAGCAGCACCGAGACAGGGGGCGATCCCAGTTTATATGAAAAACTGTTTTTT. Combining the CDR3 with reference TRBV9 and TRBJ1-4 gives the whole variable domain DSGVTQTPKHLITATGQRVTLRCSPRSGDLSVYWYQQSLDQGLQFLIQYYNGEERAKGNILERFSAQQFPDLHSELNLSSLELGDSALYFCASSTETGGDPSLYEKLFFGSGTQLSVL.

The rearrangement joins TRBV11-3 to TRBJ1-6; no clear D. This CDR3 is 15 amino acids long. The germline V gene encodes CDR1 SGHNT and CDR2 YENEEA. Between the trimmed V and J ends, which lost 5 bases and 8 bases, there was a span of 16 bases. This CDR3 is CASSPRRGSDSPLHF. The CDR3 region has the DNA TGTGCCAGCAGCCCCCGCCGGGGTTCGGATTCACCCCTCCACTTT.

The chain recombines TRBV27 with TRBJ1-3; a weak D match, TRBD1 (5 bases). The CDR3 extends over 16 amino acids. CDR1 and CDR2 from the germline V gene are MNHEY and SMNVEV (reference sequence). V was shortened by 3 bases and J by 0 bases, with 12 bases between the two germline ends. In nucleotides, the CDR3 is TGTGCCAGCAGTTTGACAGTTCCAAACTCTGGAAACACCATATATTTT. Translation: CASSLTVPNSGNTIYF.

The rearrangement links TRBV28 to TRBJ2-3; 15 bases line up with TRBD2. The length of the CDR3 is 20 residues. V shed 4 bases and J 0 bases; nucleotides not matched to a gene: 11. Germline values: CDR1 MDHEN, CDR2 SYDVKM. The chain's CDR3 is CASSYLMGLAGGPSTDTQYF. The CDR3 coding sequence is TGTGCCAGCAGTTACCTCATGGGACTAGCGGGGGGACCAAGCACAGATACGCAGTATTTT. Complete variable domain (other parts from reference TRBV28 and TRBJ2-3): DVKVTQSSRYLVKRTGEKVFLECVQDMDHENMFWYRQDPGLGLRLIYFSYDVKMKEKGDIPEGYSVSREKKERFSLILESASTNQTSMYLCASSYLMGLAGGPSTDTQYFGPGTRLTVL.

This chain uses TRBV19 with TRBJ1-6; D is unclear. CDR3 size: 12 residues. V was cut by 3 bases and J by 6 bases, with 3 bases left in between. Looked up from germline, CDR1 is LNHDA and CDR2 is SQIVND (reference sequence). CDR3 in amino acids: CASSIRNSPLHF. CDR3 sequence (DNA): TGTGCCAGTAGTATCCGTAATTCACCCCTCCACTTT.

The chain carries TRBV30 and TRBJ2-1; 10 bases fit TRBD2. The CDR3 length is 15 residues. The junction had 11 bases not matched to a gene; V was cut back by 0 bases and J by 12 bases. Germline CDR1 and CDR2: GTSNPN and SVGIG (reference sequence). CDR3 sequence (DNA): TGTGCCTGGAGTGTCGGATCAGCGGGGGGGCTCTGGCAGTTCTTC. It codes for CAWSVGSAGGLWQFF.

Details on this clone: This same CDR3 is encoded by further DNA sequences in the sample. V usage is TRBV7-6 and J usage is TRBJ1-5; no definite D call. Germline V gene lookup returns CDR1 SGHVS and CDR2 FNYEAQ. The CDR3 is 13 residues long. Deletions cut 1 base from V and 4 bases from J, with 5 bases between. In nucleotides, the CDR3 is TGTGCCAGCAGCTTAGATCGTAATCAGCCCCAGCATTTT. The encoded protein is CASSLDRNQPQHF. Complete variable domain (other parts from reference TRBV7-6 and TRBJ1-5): GAGVSQSPRYKVTKRGQDVALRCDPISGHVSLYWYRQALGQGPEFLTYFNYEAQQDKSGLPNDRFSAERPEGSISTLTIQRTEQRDSAMYRCASSLDRNQPQHFGDGTRLSIL.